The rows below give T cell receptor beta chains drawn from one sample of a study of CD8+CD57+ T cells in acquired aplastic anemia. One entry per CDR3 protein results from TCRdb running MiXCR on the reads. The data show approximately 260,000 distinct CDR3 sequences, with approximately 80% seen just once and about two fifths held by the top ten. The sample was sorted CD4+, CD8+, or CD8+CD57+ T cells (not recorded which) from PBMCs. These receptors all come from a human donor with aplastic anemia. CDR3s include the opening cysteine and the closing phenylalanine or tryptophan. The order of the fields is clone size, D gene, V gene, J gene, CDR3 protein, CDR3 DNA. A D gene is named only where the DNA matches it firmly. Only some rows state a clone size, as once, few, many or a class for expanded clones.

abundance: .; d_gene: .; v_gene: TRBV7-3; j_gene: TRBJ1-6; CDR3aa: CASSLTAWGSSYNSPLHF; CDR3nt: TGTGCCAGCAGCTTAACTGCTTGGGGGAGCTCCTATAATTCACCCCTCCACTTT
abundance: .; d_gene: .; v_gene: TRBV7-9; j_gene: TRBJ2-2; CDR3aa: CASSLVPGELFFGELFF; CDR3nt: .
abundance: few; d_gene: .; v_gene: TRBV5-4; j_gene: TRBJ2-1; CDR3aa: CASSVTSIHEQFF; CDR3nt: TGTGCCAGCAGTGTTACTAGCATCCATGAGCAGTTCTTC
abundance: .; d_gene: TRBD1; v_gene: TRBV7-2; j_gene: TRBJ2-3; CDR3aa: CASSSIDRGHRQKF; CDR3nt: TGTGCCAGCAGCTCTATCGACAGGGGGCACAGGCAAAAATTT
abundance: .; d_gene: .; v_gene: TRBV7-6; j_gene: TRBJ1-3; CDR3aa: CGSTVSGSTIYF; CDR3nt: TGTGGTAGCACCGTATCCGGAAGCACCATATATTTT
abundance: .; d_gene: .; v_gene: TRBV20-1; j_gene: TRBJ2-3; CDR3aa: CSASPDGGSDTQYF; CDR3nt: TGCAGTGCTAGCCCCGATGGGGGTTCCGATACGCAGTATTTT
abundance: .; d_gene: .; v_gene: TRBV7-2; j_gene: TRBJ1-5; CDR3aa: CASSLARGRNKPHHF; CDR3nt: TGTGCCAGCAGCTTAGCGCGGGGTCGCAATAAGCCCCATCATTTT
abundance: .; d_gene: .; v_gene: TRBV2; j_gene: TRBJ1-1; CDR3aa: CASGGVGTATTEAFF; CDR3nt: TGTGCCAGCGGTGGGGTGGGGACGGCTACCACTGAAGCTTTCTTT
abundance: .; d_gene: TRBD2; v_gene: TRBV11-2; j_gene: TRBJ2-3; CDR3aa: CASHFGGVADTQYF; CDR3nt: TGTGCCAGCCATTTCGGGGGGGTTGCCGATACGCAGTATTTT
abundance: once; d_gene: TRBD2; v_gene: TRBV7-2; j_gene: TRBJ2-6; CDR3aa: CASTLGRVPSRANVLTF; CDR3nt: TGTGCCAGCACCTTAGGGAGGGTCCCCTCTAGGGCGAACGTCCTGACTTTC
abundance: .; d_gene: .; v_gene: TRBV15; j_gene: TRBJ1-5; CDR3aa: CATSRDGQGNQPQHF; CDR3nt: TGTGCCACCAGCAGAGATGGACAAGGCAATCAGCCCCAGCATTTT
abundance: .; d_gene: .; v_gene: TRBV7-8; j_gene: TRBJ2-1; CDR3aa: CASSLSRRNEQFF; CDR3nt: TGTGCCAGCAGCTTATCCCGAAGGAATGAGCAGTTCTTC
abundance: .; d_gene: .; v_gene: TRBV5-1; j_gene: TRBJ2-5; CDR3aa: CASSMGREHWTQYF; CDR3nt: TGTGCCAGCAGCATGGGCCGAGAACACTGGACCCAGTACTTC
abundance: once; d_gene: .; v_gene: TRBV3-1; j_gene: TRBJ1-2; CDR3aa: CASSLWVGPASDTAF; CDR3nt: TGTGCCAGCAGCCTCTGGGTTGGGCCGGCCAGTGACACCGCCTTC
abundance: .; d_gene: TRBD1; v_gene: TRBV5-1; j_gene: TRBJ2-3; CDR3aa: CASSFAGQANTQYF; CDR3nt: TGCGCCAGCAGCTTTGCGGGACAGGCGAATACGCAGTATTTT
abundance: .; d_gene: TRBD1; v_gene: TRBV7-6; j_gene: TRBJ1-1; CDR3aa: CASSLDAGGVYEQFF; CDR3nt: TGTGCCAGCAGCTTGGACGCAGGGGGAGTCTACGAGCAGTTCTTT
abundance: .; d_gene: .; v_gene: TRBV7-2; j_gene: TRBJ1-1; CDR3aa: CASSSATGREALF; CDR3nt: TGTGCCAGCAGCTCCGCTACAGGGCGTGAAGCTTTGTTT
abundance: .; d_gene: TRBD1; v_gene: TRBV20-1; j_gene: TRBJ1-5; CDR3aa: CSATGQEHSNQPQHF; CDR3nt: TGCAGTGCTACAGGACAGGAACATAGCAATCAGCCCCAGCATTTT
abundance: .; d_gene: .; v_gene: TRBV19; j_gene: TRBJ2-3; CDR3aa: CASHTFQVWADTQYF; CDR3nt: TGTGCCAGCCATACCTTCCAAGTCTGGGCAGATACGCAGTATTTT
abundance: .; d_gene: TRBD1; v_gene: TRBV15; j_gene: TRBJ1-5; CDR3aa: CATSSPPQTGPAQPQHF; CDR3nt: TGTGCCACCAGCAGCCCTCCACAGACAGGGCCAGCTCAGCCCCAGCATTTT
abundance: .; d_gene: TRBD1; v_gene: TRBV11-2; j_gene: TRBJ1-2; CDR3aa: CASTFSDRLYGYTF; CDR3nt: TGTGCCAGCACCTTTTCGGACAGGTTATATGGCTACACCTTC
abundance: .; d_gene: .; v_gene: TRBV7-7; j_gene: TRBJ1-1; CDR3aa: CASSLMEGTEAFF; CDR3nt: TGTGCCAGCAGCTTAATGGAGGGGACTGAAGCTTTCTTT
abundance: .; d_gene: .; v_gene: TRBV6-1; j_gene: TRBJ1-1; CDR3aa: CASSEWQGNTEAFF; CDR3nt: TGTGCCAGCAGTGAATGGCAGGGAAACACTGAAGCTTTCTTT
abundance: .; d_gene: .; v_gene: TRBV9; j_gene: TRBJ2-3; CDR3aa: CASSVGTVRDTQYF; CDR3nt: TGTGCCAGCAGCGTAGGAACAGTCAGAGATACGCAGTATTTT
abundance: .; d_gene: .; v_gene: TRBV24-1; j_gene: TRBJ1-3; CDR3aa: CATWNNGNTIYF; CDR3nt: TGTGCCACCTGGAACAACGGGAACACGATATATTTT
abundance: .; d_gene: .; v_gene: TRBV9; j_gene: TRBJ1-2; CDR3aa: CASSVASDTQYFYTF; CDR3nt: TGTGCCAGCAGCGTGGCGTCAGATACGCAGTATTTTTACACCTTC
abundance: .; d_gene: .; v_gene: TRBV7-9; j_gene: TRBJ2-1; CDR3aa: CASSGVARRGEQYFF; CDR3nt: TGTGCCAGCAGCGGGGTGGCGCGCCGAGGGGAGCAGTACTTCTTC
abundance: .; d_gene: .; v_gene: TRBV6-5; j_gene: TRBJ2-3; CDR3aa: CDSSIYLCSVELAVRYTDTQYF; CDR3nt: .
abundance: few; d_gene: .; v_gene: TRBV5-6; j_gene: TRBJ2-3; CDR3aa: CASSLEPADTQYF; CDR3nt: TGTGCCAGCAGCTTGGAGCCGGCAGATACGCAGTATTTT
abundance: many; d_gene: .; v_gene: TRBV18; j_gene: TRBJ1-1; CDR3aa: CASSPLGGSGYTEAFF; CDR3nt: TGTGCCAGCTCACCACTCGGCGGGTCTGGCTACACTGAAGCTTTCTTT
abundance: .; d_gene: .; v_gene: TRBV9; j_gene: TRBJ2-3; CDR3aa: CASSAGSDTPHFF; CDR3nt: TGTGCCAGCAGCGCAGGGTCAGATACGCCGCATTTTTTT
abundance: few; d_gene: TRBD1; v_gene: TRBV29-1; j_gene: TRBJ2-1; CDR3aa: CSVTGGSYNEQFF; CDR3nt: TGCAGCGTAACAGGGGGCTCCTACAATGAGCAGTTCTTC
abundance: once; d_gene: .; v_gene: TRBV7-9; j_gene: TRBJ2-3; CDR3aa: CASSSADADEENQF; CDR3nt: TGTGCCAGCAGCTCAGCGGATGCGGACGAAGAGAACCAGTTT
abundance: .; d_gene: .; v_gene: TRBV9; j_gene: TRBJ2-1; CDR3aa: CASSVGGSPRTDKFF; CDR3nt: TGTGCCAGCAGCGTAGGGGGCTCGCCCCGCACAGATAAGTTCTTC
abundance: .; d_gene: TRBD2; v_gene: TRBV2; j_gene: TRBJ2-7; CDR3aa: CTSGGGGRYKQYF; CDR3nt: TGTACCAGCGGAGGCGGGGGAAGGTACAAGCAGTACTTT
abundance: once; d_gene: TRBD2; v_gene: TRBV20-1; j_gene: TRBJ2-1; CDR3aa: CSASGRASNEQFF; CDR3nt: TGCAGTGCTAGCGGGAGGGCCTCGAATGAGCAGTTCTTC
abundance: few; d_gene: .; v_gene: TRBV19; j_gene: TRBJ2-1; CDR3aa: CASSVAGAAYNEQFF; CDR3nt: TGTGCCAGTAGTGTGGCTGGCGCTGCTTACAATGAGCAGTTCTTC
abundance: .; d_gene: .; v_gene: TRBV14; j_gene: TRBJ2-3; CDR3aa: CASRDGGTPAHYF; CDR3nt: TGTGCCAGCAGGGACGGGGGAACACCTGCGCACTATTTT
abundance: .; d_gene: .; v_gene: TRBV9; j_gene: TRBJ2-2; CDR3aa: CASSARSERHSGELFF; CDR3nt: TGTGCCAGCAGCGCACGTTCGGAGAGGCACTCTGGGGAGCTGTTTTTT
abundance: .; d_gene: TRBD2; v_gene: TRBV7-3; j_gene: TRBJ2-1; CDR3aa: CASSVHGGGGQAAQFF; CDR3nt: TGTGCCAGCAGCGTTCACGGGGGCGGGGGGCAGGCTGCCCAGTTCTTC
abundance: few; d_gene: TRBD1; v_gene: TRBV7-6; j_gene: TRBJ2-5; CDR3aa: CASSLGAGGETQYF; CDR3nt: TGTGCCAGCAGCTTAGGAGCAGGGGGAGAGACCCAGTACTTC
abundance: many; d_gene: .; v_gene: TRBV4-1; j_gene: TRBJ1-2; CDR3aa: CASSQGGDGYTF; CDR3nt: TGCGCCAGCAGCCAAGGAGGGGATGGCTACACCTTC
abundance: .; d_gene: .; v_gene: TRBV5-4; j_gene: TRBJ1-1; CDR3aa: CASSFTRAGFRTEAFF; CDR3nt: TGTGCCAGCAGCTTTACTAGGGCAGGGTTCAGGACTGAAGCTTTCTTT
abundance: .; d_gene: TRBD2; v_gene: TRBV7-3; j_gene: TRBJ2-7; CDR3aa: CASSLLAESSYEQYF; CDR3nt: TGTGCCAGCAGCCTACTAGCGGAGAGCTCCTACGAGCAGTACTTC
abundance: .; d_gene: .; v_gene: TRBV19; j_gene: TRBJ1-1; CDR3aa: CASSLASGAYNEPFF; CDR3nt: TGTGCCAGTAGTTTAGCTAGCGGAGCCTACAATGAGCCTTTCTTT
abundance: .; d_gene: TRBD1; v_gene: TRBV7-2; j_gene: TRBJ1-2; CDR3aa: CASSLTSGDSYGYTF; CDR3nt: TGTGCCAGCAGCTTGACTAGCGGGGACAGCTATGGGTACACCTTC
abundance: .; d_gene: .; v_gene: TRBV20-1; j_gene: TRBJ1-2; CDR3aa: CSARALAGDYGYTF; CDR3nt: TGCAGTGCCCGAGCCCTAGCGGGAGACTATGGCTACACCTTC
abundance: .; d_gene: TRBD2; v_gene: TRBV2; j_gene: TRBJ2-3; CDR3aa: CCTSGGGSDTQYF; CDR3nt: TGCTGTACCAGCGGCGGGGGGTCAGATACGCAGTATTTT
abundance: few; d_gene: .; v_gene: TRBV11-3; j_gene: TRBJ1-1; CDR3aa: CASSLDVTEGGNTEAFF; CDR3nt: TGTGCCAGCAGCTTAGATGTGACAGAGGGAGGAAACACTGAAGCTTTCTTT
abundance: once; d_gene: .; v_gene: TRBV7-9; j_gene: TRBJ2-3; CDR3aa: CASSGWVTWGTQDF; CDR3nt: TGTGCCAGCAGCGGATGGGTCACGTGGGGTACGCAGGATTTT
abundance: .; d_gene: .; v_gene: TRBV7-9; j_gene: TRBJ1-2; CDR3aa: CASSFRESGLDYGYTF; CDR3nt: TGTGCCAGCAGCTTTCGGGAAAGCGGCTTGGACTATGGCTACACCTTC
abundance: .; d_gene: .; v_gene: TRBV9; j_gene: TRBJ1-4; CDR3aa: CASSVGSENEYFFF; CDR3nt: TGTGCCAGCAGCGTAGGTTCCGAAAATGAATATTTTTTTTTT